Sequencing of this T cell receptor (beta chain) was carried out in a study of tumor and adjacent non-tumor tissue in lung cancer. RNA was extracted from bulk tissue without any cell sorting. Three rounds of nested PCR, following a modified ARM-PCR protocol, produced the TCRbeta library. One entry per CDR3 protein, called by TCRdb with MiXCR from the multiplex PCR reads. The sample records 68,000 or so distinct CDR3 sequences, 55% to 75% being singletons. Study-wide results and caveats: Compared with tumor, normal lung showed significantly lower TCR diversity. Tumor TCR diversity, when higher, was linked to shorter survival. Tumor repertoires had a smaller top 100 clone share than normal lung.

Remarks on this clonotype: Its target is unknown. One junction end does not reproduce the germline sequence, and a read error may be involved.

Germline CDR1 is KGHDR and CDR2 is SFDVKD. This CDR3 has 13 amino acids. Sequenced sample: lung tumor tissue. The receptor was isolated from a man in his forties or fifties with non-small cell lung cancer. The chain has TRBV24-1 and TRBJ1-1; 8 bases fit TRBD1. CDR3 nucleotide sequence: TGTGTCACCGGGAGGACAGGGAGCACTGAAGCTTTCTTT. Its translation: CVTGRTGSTEAFF.